The 3 T cell receptor beta chains below were found in one sample sequenced in a study of CXCR3-negative and CXCR3-positive naive CD8 T cells (dated by TCRdb to the late 2010s). This sample was sequenced with a NextSeq 550. The Human TCR Profiling Kit (MiLaboratory) was used to prepare UMI-labeled 5' RACE TRB cDNA libraries. TCRdb reprocessed the sequencing reads and holds a single record per CDR3 protein sequence, with no DNA. The sample's records list about 8,700 distinct CDR3 sequences. Roughly 2% of the sample is taken by the ten largest. Specimen: naive CXCR3- CD8+ T cells from blood. What the cell subset or site label conveys for this sample: CD45RO-CCR7+CD27+CD95- naive CD8+ T cells lacking CXCR3 (TNR3-). These receptors were collected from a human donor in good health. Some clones in this sample may be carry-over from other donors' samples.

Considering frequency, this clonotype is medium-sized. This sequence joins TRBV29-1 and TRBJ2-7; the TCRdb D gene call, TRBD1, has no DNA to confirm it. This CDR3 spans 15 amino acids. The germline V gene encodes CDR1 SQVTM and CDR2 ANQGSEA. The CDR3: CSVEGPGVESYEQYF.

This clonotype shows up as medium-sized by frequency. This sequence joins TRBV28 and TRBJ2-7; TCRdb names TRBD1, which stays unverified in the absence of DNA. Germline loops: CDR1 MDHEN, CDR2 SYDVKM. The CDR3 sequence is 15 residues long. CDR3 region: CASSHTGTGLKEQYF. Looking up the rest from reference TRBV28 and TRBJ2-7 gives the full variable domain: DVKVTQSSRYLVKRTGEKVFLECVQDMDHENMFWYRQDPGLGLRLIYFSYDVKMKEKGDIPEGYSVSREKKERFSLILESASTNQTSMYLCASSHTGTGLKEQYFGPGTRLTVT.

This rearrangement joins TRBV5-1 to TRBJ1-1. The CDR3 covers 15 residues. Per germline, CDR1 SGHRS and CDR2 YFSETQ. The CDR3 loop is CASSLGQEMNTEAFF.